This T cell receptor beta chain emerged from a study of T cell responses to AZD1222 COVID-19 vaccine. Study-wide findings and caveats: Nearly half of spike-specific TCRs reportedly go after variant regions that carry no mutations. Clonal diversity was possibly underestimated; the donors were predominantly white British and more often female. No repertoire was sampled before or during the peak T cell response, only after it.

TCRdb's table, derived via immunoSEQ multiplex PCR, lists solely in-frame clones and lacks some. The data show 85,000 to 90,000 clones, roughly 90% seen once. The germline gives CDR1 SGHDN, CDR2 FVKESK. V trimming: 0 bases; J trimming: 5 bases; junction bases outside the gene matches: 10. This CDR3 is 17 amino acids long. Regarding this clone: Its antigen is still unknown.

This chain uses TRBV14 with TRBJ2-5; TRBD2 matches at 9 bases. The sequencing used peripheral blood, collected 28 days after the second AZD1222 dose. This sequence was found in an adult who received the AZD1222 COVID-19 vaccine. The CDR3 DNA sequence: TGTGCCAGCAGCCAAGACCGGCTAGCGGGGCTGGGTGAGACCCAGTACTTC. This codes for CASSQDRLAGLGETQYF.